This T cell receptor (beta chain) came from a study of blood T cell repertoires in COVID-19. Study information: From the United States, Italy and Spain came samples of acute and convalescent COVID-19. T cells, B-cell-depleted T cells, or PBMCs supplied cDNA or gDNA.

In the original workflow: Researchers report that nucleated cell counts were estimated from reference gene primer amplification. The assay was immunoSEQ multiplex PCR, and TCRdb's table has in-frame clones only and misses some. For V, J and clone size, that table is used; D and trimming come from the DNA. This sample yields about 90,000 clones, of which around 81% are seen a single time; 12% belongs to the top ten. Germline V lookup: CDR1 SQVTM, CDR2 ANQGSEA. J gave up 8 bases and V 6 bases, and 8 bases lay outside the gene matches. The CDR3 sequence is 13 residues long. J is TRBJ2-2 and V is TRBV29-1; TRBD1 aligns across 8 bases. This clonotype was obtained from a woman aged 70-85 years with active or convalescent COVID-19. The sample consisted of peripheral blood. The CDR3 loop reads CSVVDRAWGELFF. The CDR3 DNA reads as TGCAGCGTCGTGGACAGGGCATGGGGGGAGCTGTTTTTT.